These T cell receptor beta chains were read from a single sample in a study of cytomegalovirus exposure and HLA in healthy donors. The method was immunoSEQ multiplex PCR; TCRdb's version includes in-frame clones alone and lacks a portion of them. The sample has about 220,000 clones, roughly 82% seen once. Sequenced sample: PBMCs. All receptors come from a man aged 40-55 years in good health and CMV-seropositive. CDR3s include the opening cysteine and the closing phenylalanine or tryptophan. The D gene is left open where the match is weak. Some rows mark clone size as missing; the rest say once, few, many or name a class of expanded clone.

size	V	D	J	CDR3	DNA
.	TRBV9	.	TRBJ1-3	CASSETAYSGNTIYF	TGTGCCAGCAGTGAGACAGCCTACTCTGGAAACACCATATATTTT
.	TRBV27	.	TRBJ2-1	CASSFHRGGEDNEQFF	TGTGCCAGCAGTTTCCACAGGGGAGGTGAGGACAATGAGCAGTTCTTC
few	TRBV2	.	TRBJ1-1	CAYQTVGTEAFF	TGTGCCTATCAGACAGTAGGCACTGAAGCTTTCTTT
.	TRBV19	TRBD1	TRBJ1-1	CASTSHWTGTEAFF	TGTGCCAGTACCTCACACTGGACAGGGACTGAAGCTTTCTTT
.	TRBV19	TRBD2	TRBJ2-1	CASSLAGMYNEQFF	TGTGCCAGTAGTCTAGCGGGAATGTACAATGAGCAGTTCTTC
.	TRBV2	.	TRBJ1-1	CASYRNRPNTEAFF	TGTGCCAGTTACCGGAACAGACCGAACACTGAGGCTTTCTTT
.	TRBV19	.	TRBJ2-1	CASARLSSYNEQFF	TGTGCCAGCGCGAGGCTGAGCTCCTACAATGAGCAGTTCTTC
few	TRBV6-1	TRBD2	TRBJ2-5	CASSEAVGGRAWETQYF	TGTGCCAGCAGTGAAGCGGTCGGCGGGAGGGCTTGGGAGACCCAGTACTTC
.	TRBV27	TRBD2	TRBJ2-5	CASSLGEGSGKETQYF	TGTGCCAGCAGTTTAGGAGAGGGAAGCGGGAAAGAGACCCAGTACTTC
.	TRBV27	.	TRBJ2-7	CASSSAGFRDEQYF	TGTGCCAGCAGTTCCGCAGGCTTTCGAGACGAGCAGTACTTC
.	TRBV4-1	.	TRBJ2-7	CASSQAGQPTYEQYF	TGCGCCAGCAGCCAAGCCGGACAGCCTACCTACGAGCAGTACTTC